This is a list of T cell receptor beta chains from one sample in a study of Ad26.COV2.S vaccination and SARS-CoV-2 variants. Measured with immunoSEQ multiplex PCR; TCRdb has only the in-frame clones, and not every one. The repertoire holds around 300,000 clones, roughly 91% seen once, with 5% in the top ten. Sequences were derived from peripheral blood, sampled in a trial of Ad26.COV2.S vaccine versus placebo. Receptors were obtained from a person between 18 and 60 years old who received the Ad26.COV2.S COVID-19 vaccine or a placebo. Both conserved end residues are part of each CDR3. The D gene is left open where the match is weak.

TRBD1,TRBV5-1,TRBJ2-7,CASSLDPGTGPYEQYF,TGCGCCAGCAGCTTGGACCCCGGGACAGGGCCTTACGAGCAGTACTTC
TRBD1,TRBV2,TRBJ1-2,CASSVGQGVDGYTF,TGTGCCAGCAGCGTGGGACAGGGAGTCGATGGCTACACCTTC
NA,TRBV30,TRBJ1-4,CAWTRGEGAEKLFF,TGTGCCTGGACCAGGGGTGAAGGGGCTGAAAAACTGTTTTTT
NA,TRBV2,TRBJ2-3,CASSERGLSTDTQYF,TGTGCCAGCAGTGAAAGGGGGTTATCCACAGATACGCAGTATTTT
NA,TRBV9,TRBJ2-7,CASSFDVTYEQYF,TGTGCCAGCAGCTTCGACGTGACCTACGAGCAGTACTTC
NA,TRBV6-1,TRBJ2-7,CASSERAGREQYF,TGTGCCAGCAGTGAACGGGCCGGCCGCGAGCAGTACTTC
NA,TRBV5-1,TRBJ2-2,CASRTSRNTGELFF,TGCGCCAGCAGGACGTCGAGGAACACCGGGGAGCTGTTTTTT
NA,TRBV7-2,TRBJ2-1,CASSFGLAYNEQFF,TGTGCCAGCAGCTTCGGACTGGCCTACAATGAGCAGTTCTTC
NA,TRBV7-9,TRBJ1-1,CASSPQGINTEAFF,TGTGCCAGCAGCCCGCAGGGGATCAACACTGAAGCTTTCTTT
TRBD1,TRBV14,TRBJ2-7,CASSSGTGFYEQYF,TGTGCCAGCAGTTCCGGGACAGGGTTCTACGAGCAGTACTTC
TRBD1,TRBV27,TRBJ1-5,CASRCWDSYSSNQPQHF,TGTGCCAGCAGATGTTGGGACAGCTACTCTAGCAATCAGCCCCAGCATTTT
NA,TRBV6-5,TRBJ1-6,CASIGGGSPLHF,TGTGCCAGCATCGGGGGAGGGTCACCCCTCCACTTT
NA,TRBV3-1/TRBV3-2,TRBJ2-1,CASTLQGSSYNEQFF,TGTGCCAGCACCCTACAGGGCAGCTCCTACAATGAGCAGTTCTTC
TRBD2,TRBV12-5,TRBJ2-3,CASGLPTRAGETADTQYF,TGTGCTAGTGGTTTGCCAACAAGAGCGGGAGAGACGGCAGATACGCAGTATTTT